The clone carrying this TCR beta chain has a count of ten or more. Germline loops: CDR1 SSHAT, CDR2 FNYEAQ (reference sequence). V shed 3 bases, J shed 8 bases, and the junction held 4 bases outside the gene matches. The CDR3 spans 14 residues. The data belong to a study of T cell repertoires in cytomegalovirus infection. One entry per CDR3 protein results from TCRdb running MiXCR on the reads. The profile shows more than 350,000 distinct CDR3 sequences, approximately 30% of them singletons. Sequencing input: PBMCs. The rearrangement joins TRBV7-7 to TRBJ2-1, with 10 nucleotides matching TRBD1. The sequence came from a human donor in good health (CMV status not recorded). Some clones in this sample may be carry-over from other donors' samples. This CDR3 reads CASSLGTGVDEQFF. CDR3 sequence (DNA): TGTGCCAGCAGCTTGGGGACAGGGGTCGATGAGCAGTTCTTC.